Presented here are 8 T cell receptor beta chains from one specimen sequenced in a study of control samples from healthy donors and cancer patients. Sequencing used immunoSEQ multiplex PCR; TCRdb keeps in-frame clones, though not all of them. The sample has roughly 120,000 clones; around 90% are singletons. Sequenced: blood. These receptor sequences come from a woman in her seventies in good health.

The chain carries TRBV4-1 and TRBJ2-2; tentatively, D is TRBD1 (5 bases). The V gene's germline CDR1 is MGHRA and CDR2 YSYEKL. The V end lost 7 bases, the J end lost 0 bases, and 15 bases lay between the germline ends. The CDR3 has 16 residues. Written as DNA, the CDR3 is TGCGCCAGCACCAAGGGGCAGGGCGCGAACACCGGGGAGCTGTTTTTT. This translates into CASTKGQGANTGELFF.

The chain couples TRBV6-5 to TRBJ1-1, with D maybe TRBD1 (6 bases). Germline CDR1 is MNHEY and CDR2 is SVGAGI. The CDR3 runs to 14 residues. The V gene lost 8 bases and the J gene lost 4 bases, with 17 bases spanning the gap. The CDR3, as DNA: TGTGCCAGCCTCGAGGGGGGCCTCGGCACTGAAGCTTTCTTT. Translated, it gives CASLEGGLGTEAFF.

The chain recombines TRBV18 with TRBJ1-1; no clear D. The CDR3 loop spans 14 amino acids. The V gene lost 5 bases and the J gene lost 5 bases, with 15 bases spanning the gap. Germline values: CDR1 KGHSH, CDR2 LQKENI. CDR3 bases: TGTGCCAGCTCAGTAGAAATGGGGAAAACTGAAGCTTTCTTT. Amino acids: CASSVEMGKTEAFF.

The CDR3 loop reads CASSLRANTEAFF. CDR3 nucleotide sequence: TGTGCCAGCAGCTTGCGAGCAAACACTGAAGCTTTCTTT. The rearrangement uses TRBV5-6 and TRBJ1-1, with D hard to call. Trimming took 1 base from V and 2 from J, leaving 6 bases between them. The germline gives CDR1 SGHDT, CDR2 YYEEEE. The CDR3 has 13 amino acids.

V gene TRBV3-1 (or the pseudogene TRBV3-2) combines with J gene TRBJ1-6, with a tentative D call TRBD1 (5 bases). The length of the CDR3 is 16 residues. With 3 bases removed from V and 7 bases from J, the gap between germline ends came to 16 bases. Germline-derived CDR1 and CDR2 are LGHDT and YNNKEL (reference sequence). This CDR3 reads CASSHLGAAGNSPLHF. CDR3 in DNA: TGTGCCAGCAGCCACCTTGGGGCGGCAGGGAATTCACCCCTCCACTTT.

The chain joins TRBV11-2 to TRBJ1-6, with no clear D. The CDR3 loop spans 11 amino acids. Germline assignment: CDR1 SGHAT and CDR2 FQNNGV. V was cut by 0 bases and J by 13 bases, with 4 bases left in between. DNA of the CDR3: TGTGCCAGCAGCTTAGAGGGTCCCCTCCACTTT. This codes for CASSLEGPLHF. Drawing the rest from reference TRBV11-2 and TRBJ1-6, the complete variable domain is EAGVAQSPRYKIIEKRQSVAFWCNPISGHATLYWYQQILGQGPKLLIQFQNNGVVDDSQLPKDRFSAERLKGVDSTLKIQPAKLEDSAVYLCASSLEGPLHFGNGTRLTVT.

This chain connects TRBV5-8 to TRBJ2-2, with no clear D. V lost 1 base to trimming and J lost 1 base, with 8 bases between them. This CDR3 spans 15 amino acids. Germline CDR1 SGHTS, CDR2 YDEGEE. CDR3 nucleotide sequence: TGTGCCAGCAGCTTGCGGACGGTGAACACCGGGGAGCTGTTTTTT. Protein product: CASSLRTVNTGELFF. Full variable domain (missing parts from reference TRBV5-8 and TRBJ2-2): EAGVTQSPTHLIKTRGQQATLRCSPISGHTSVYWYQQALGLGLQFLLWYDEGEERNRGNFPPRFSGRQFPNYSSELNVNALELEDSALYLCASSLRTVNTGELFFGEGSRLTVL.

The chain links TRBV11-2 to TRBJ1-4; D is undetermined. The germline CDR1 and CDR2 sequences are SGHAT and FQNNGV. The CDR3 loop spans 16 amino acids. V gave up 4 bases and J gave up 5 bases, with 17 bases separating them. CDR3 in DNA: TGTGCCAGCAGCTCCCTATCCAGGTCCCTCAATGAAAAACTGTTTTTT. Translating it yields CASSSLSRSLNEKLFF.